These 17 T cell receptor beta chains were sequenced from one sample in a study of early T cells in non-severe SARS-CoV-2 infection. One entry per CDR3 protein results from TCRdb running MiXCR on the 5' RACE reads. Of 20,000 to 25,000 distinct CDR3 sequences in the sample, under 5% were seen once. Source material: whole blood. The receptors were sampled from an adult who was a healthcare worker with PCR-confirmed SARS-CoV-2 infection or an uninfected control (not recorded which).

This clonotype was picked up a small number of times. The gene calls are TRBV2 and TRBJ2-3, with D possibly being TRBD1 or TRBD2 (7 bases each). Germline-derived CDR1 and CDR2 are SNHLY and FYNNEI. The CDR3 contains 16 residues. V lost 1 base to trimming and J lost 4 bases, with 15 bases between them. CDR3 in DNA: TGTGCCAGCAGTGAAGTCAGGGGGGGGGCCTCAGATACGCAGTATTTT. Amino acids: CASSEVRGGASDTQYF.

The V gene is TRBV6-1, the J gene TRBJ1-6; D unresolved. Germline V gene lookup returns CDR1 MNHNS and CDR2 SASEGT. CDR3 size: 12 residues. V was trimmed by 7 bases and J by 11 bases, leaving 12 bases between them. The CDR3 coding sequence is TGTGCCAGCACGGCCCCGGGCACACCCCTCCACTTT. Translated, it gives CASTAPGTPLHF.

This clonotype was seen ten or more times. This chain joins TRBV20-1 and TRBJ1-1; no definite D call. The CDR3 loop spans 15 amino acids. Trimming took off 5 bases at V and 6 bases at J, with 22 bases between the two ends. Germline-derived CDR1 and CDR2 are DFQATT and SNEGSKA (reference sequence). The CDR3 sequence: CSASPMGGGESEAFF. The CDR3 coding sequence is TGCAGTGCTTCCCCTATGGGAGGCGGCGAGTCTGAAGCTTTCTTT.

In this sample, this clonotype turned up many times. The CDR3 region has the DNA TGTGCCAGCAGCCCCCAGCGGGGGGCTAACACTGAAGCTTTCTTT. It codes for CASSPQRGANTEAFF. The chain carries TRBV7-9 and TRBJ1-1; D is perhaps TRBD1 (6 bases). The V end lost 5 bases, the J end lost 2 bases, and 15 bases lay between the germline ends. This CDR3 is 15 amino acids long. Germline CDR1 reads SEHNR; CDR2 reads FQNEAQ (reference sequence).

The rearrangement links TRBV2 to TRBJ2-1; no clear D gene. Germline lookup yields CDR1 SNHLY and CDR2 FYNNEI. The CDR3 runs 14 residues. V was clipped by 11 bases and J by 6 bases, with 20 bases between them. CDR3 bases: TGTGCCGGTGGTGCTAGGAGTCGGGTCAATGAGCAGTTCTTC. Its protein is CAGGARSRVNEQFF.

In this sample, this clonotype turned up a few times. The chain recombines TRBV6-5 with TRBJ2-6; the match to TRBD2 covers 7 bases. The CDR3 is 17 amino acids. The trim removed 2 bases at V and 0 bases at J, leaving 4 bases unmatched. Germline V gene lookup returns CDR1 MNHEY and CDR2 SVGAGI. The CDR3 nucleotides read TGTGCCAGCAGTTACGGGGGGGGACCCTCTGGGGCCAACGTCCTGACTTTC. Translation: CASSYGGGPSGANVLTF.

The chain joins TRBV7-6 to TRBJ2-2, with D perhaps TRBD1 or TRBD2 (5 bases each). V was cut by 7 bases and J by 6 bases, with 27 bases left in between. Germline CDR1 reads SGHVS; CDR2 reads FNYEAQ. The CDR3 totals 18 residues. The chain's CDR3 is CASTHRSGLEQRSGELFF. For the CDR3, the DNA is TGTGCCAGCACCCACAGGAGCGGTCTAGAACAACGATCCGGGGAGCTGTTTTTT.

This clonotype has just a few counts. The CDR3 DNA reads TGTGCCAGCAGCACCCACAGCCAAGAGACCCAGTACTTC. Translating gives CASSTHSQETQYF. The chain carries TRBV9 and TRBJ2-5; no clear D. This CDR3 spans 13 amino acids. Germline V gives CDR1 SGDLS, CDR2 YYNGEE. Trimming removed 4 bases at V and 1 base at J, with 8 bases between.

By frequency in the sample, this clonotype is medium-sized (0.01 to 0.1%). The CDR3 loop is CASSETSRTSYNEQFF. The CDR3 DNA reads as TGTGCCAGCAGTGAAACCTCTAGGACCTCCTACAATGAGCAGTTCTTC. This rearrangement joins TRBV6-4 to TRBJ2-1; no clear D gene. Germline CDR1 MRHNA, CDR2 SNTAGT. Trimming took off 3 bases at V and 0 bases at J, with 12 bases between the two ends. The CDR3 has 16 residues.

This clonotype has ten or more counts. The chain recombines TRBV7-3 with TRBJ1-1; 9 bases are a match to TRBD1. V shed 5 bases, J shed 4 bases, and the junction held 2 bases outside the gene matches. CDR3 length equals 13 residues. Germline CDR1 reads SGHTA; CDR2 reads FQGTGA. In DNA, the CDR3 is TGTGCCAGCAGCACAGGGGGCGGCACTGAAGCTTTCTTT. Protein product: CASSTGGGTEAFF.

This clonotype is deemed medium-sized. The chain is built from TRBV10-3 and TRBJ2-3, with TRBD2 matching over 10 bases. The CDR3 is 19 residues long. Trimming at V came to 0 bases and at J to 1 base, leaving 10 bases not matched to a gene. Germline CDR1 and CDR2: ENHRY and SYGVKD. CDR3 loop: CAISESSGGSRLGTDTQYF. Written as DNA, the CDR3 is TGTGCCATCAGTGAGTCTAGCGGGGGGTCCCGCCTAGGCACAGATACGCAGTATTTT.

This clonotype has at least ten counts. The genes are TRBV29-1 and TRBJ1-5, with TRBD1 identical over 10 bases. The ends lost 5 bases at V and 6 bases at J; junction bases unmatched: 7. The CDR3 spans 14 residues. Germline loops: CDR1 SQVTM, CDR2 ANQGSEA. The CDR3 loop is CSVRTGGIGQPQHF. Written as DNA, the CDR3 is TGCAGCGTTAGGACAGGGGGAATCGGTCAGCCCCAGCATTTT. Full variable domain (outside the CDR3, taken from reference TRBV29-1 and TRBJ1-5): SAVISQKPSRDICQRGTSLTIQCQVDSQVTMMFWYRQQPGQSLTLIATANQGSEATYESGFVIDKFPISRPNLTFSTLTVSNMSPEDSSIYLCSVRTGGIGQPQHFGDGTRLSIL.

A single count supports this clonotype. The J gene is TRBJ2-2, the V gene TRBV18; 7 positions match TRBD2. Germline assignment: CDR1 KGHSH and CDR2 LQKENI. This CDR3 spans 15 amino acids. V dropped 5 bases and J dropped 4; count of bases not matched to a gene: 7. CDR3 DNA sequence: TGTGCCAGCTCAGCGGGAGTTCCAAGCACCGGGGAGCTGTTTTTT. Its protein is CASSAGVPSTGELFF.

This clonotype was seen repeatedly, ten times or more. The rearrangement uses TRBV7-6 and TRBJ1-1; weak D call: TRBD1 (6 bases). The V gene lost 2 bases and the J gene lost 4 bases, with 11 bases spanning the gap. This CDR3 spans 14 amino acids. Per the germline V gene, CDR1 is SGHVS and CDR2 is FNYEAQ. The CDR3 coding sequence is TGTGCCAGCAGCTTATTACAGGGCCCCACTGAAGCTTTCTTT. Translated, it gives CASSLLQGPTEAFF.

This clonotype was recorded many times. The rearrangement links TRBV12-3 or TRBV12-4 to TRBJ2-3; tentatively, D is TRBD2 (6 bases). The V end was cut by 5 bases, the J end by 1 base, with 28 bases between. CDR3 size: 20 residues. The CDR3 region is CASSAPRETDRTIGTDTQYF. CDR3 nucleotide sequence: TGTGCCAGCAGTGCCCCTAGAGAAACCGATCGGACTATCGGCACAGATACGCAGTATTTT.

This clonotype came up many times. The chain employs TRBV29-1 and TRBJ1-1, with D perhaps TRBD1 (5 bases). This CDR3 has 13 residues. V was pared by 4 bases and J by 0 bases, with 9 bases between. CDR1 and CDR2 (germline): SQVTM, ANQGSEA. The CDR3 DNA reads TGCAGCGTTGCCCGACAGCTGAACACTGAAGCTTTCTTT. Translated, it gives CSVARQLNTEAFF.

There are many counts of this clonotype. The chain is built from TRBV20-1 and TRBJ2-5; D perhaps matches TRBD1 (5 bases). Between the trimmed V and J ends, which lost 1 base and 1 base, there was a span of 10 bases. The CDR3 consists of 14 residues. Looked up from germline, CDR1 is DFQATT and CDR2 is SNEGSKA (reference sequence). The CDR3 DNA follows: TGCAGTGCTAGAGTGGGGCCAGCCCAAGAGACCCAGTACTTC. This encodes CSARVGPAQETQYF.